This TCR beta chain stems from a study of cytomegalovirus exposure and HLA in healthy donors (dated by TCRdb to 2017 to 2019). The study in broad terms: According to a later analysis, the 120 validation repertoires were produced on the same platform as the 700 or so repertoires of the first cohort. The study aimed to test whether cataloging public T cell receptors could reveal signatures of past pathogen exposure. In addition to the first cohort of approximately 650 subjects, a separate validation cohort of 130 or so different subjects was used. To predict cytomegalovirus infection status, the study combined high-throughput TCR immunosequencing, statistical association of individual TCRs with disease status, and machine learning. Broad study findings and their caveats: Most TCR sequences were seen in very few donors, while some public TCRs were found in many individuals. A total of 164 TCR beta chains were listed by the study as associated with cytomegalovirus. According to the authors, the approach could potentially be generalized to other disease states and immunological phenotypes. A later analysis found that TCRs clustered in the first cohort also tended to co-occur in the 95 to 150 validation repertoires, with approximately 95% of cluster scores above 0. A few of the identified cytomegalovirus-associated TCR beta chains were confirmed in vitro to be specific for cytomegalovirus antigens. A later analysis lacked HLA typing for the validation cohort, so it scored co-occurrence in that cohort across all 110 or so repertoires. The classifier was reported to diagnose cytomegalovirus status with high specificity and sensitivity in both the original and validation cohorts.

Worth noting for this clone: Its antigen target is currently unknown. Base quality data are lacking; no much larger clone is found one base away.

Measured from the cysteine to the phenylalanine, the CDR3 is 15 residues long. The retained sequence is limited to the CDR3, 45 bases, with the frame set at the first base. The germline V gene yields SGHTA for CDR1 and FQGNSA for CDR2. V gives up 3 bases and J gives up 4 bases, and the segment between their germline ends measures 12 bases. The method behind the library was the immunoSEQ multiplex PCR assay. As for how the authors treated the data: A statistical classification framework was developed to diagnose cytomegalovirus status using the catalog of TCR beta chain sequences. What TCRdb holds here is the immuneACCESS table cut down to in-frame rearrangements. Part of the clones is not present; checked against another copy, under half of the missing clones reflect an unresolved V gene, and the others are unexplained. V and J calls plus clone size are reproduced from that table; the DNA served to infer D and trimming. The table for this sample lists about 250,000 clones; over 75% of them were counted only once. Together, the top ten hold around 12% of the sample.

Separate from the approximately 700-subject first cohort, the validation cohort of roughly 120 subjects was the group to which the donors belonged. This chain is built from TRBV7-2 and TRBJ2-2, and the D gene may be TRBD1, 6 bases matching. Material: PBMCs. The receptor was derived from a man between 18 and 35 years old in good health and CMV-seropositive. The nucleotide sequence is given as TGTGCCAGCAGCTTGTCGGCAGGGGCCACCGGGGAGCTGTTTTTT. This encodes CASSLSAGATGELFF.